Given below is one TCR beta chain in context. Its antigen is unidentified. Germline-derived CDR1 and CDR2 are MNHEY and SVGAGI. The length of the CDR3 is 15 residues. This specimen comes from a study of monozygotic twins with inflammatory bowel disease. Overall study results and limits: Among IBD patients, TCRbeta diversity (inverse Simpson) was lower than in healthy co-twins.

Collection yielded under 3 ml of blood per donor. UMIs incorporating a 6-nucleotide sample barcode were appended by means of template switching. PCR of TCRalpha and TCRbeta cDNA was nested, with two rounds of 16 and 9 cycles. TCRdb processed the 5' RACE reads again and assigns one entry to each CDR3 protein, with no DNA. The sample has 300,000 to 450,000 distinct CDR3 sequences. The chain has TRBV6-5 and TRBJ2-1; TCRdb gives TRBD2 as the D gene, but with no DNA this cannot be confirmed. Sequencing was performed on blood. The clonotype comes from a human donor with ulcerative colitis or Crohn's disease, or a healthy co-twin of an affected twin (not recorded which). CDR3 amino acids: CASRQGTSGYNEQFF.